This TCR beta chain was obtained from a study of blood T cell repertoires in COVID-19. On the study more broadly: PBMCs, B-cell-depleted T cells, or T cells provided the cDNA or gDNA that made up the material.

This clone has only one observation. Per the original methods: Reference gene primer amplification gave estimated nucleated cell counts. Profiled with immunoSEQ multiplex PCR; TCRdb holds only in-frame clones, not every one. That table furnishes V, J and clone size, whereas the DNA furnished D and trimming. The table lists around 140,000 clones, roughly 80% of them singletons. This receptor was taken from an elderly woman with acute or convalescent COVID-19. The material sequenced was peripheral blood.

CDR3 bases: TGTGCCAGCAGTCTCGGACAGGGGGTTCACACCGGGGAGCTGTTTTTT. Translated, it gives CASSLGQGVHTGELFF. V usage is TRBV27 and J usage is TRBJ2-2, with TRBD1 matching over 10 bases. Trimming took 5 bases from V and 3 from J; bases not matched to a gene: 6. The germline gives CDR1 MNHEY, CDR2 SMNVEV (reference sequence). The length of the CDR3 is 16 residues.